The present entry profiles one TCR beta chain with its context. The antigen remains undetermined. The data were produced by immunoSEQ multiplex PCR, yet TCRdb's version contains in-frame clones alone and is incomplete. Among fewer than 14,000 clones listed, around three quarters were seen once. The data belong to a study of somatic mutations in cytotoxic T cells in rheumatoid arthritis. About the study: Blood samples of about 29 ml were drawn from patients (in EDTA) right after diagnosis and before any treatment.

Whole-study findings and limits: Some patients, about an eighth of the roughly 65, had a largest CD8+ clone that exceeded 20% of CD8+ cells. The authors did not know the antigen targets of the expanded CD8+ clones.

The V segment lost 4 bases and the J segment 2 bases; nucleotides outside the gene matches: 5. Germline V gene lookup returns CDR1 MDHEN and CDR2 SYDVKM. The CDR3 has 15 amino acids. The source of this sequence is an adult with rheumatoid arthritis. Specimen: CD8+ T cells sorted from blood. The chain combines TRBV28 with TRBJ1-1; 9 nucleotides match TRBD1. The CDR3 DNA reads TGTGCCAGCAGTTGGGACAGGGAGCTAAACACTGAAGCTTTCTTT. Amino acids: CASSWDRELNTEAFF.